Below are 30 T cell receptor beta chains sequenced from a single sample in a study of tumor-infiltrating lymphocytes in localized non-small cell lung cancer. This table comes from immunoSEQ multiplex PCR, and its TCRdb copy is limited to in-frame clones, with some not included. The sample carries about 6,400 clones, roughly 71% recorded once. Sequencing was performed on lung tumor tissue. The source is a human donor with non-small cell lung cancer.

This rearrangement joins TRBV6-6 to TRBJ2-1; TRBD1 aligns across 9 bases. Germline values: CDR1 MNHNY, CDR2 SVGAGI (reference sequence). The CDR3 contains 12 residues. Germline trimming cut 7 bases from V and 10 bases from J; bases unmatched to any gene: 5. DNA for the CDR3: TGTGCCAGCAAACAGGGGGCAGGGGAGCAGTTCTTC. Its protein is CASKQGAGEQFF.

CDR3 region: CASSQPGGDKETQYF. Written as DNA, the CDR3 is TGCGCCAGCAGCCAACCAGGGGGAGATAAAGAGACCCAGTACTTC. J is TRBJ2-5 and V is TRBV4-1; 7 nucleotides match TRBD1. After removal of 2 bases from V and 3 bases from J, the junction contained 6 bases not matched to a gene. The CDR3 runs to 15 residues. CDR1 and CDR2 (germline): MGHRA, YSYEKL.

Within the sample, this clone is large. The chain joins TRBV19 to TRBJ1-1; tentatively, D is TRBD1 (6 bases). The V end lost 3 bases, the J end lost 4 bases, and 9 bases lay between the germline ends. Germline V gene sequence: CDR1 LNHDA, CDR2 SQIVND (reference sequence). The CDR3 runs to 13 residues. CDR3 loop: CASSITGATEAFF. DNA for the CDR3: TGTGCCAGTAGTATTACGGGGGCCACTGAAGCTTTCTTT.

In nucleotides, the CDR3 is TGTGCCAGCAACCTCCGCGCTCCAAACACTGAAGCTTTCTTT. Its protein is CASNLRAPNTEAFF. V usage is TRBV7-9 and J usage is TRBJ1-1; no reliable D call. Germline CDR1 SEHNR, CDR2 FQNEAQ (reference sequence). Trimming cost V 7 bases and J 2 bases, with 14 bases left between them. The CDR3 loop spans 14 amino acids.

The table lists this clone with a few counts. The chain carries TRBV28 and TRBJ2-7; TRBD1 matches 7 bases. This CDR3 comprises 14 residues. The V gene end was trimmed by 6 bases and the J gene end by 5 bases; junction bases not matched to a gene: 10. Germline V gene sequence: CDR1 MDHEN, CDR2 SYDVKM. The CDR3 nucleotides are TGTGCCAGCAGGGACAATCAGGGGGTCCACGAGCAGTACTTC. Its protein product is CASRDNQGVHEQYF.

Written as DNA, the CDR3 is TGTGCCAGTACTTACAGGCCGGGGGTACACGTGAACACTGAAGCTTTCTTT. Its translation: CASTYRPGVHVNTEAFF. The V and J genes are TRBV19 and TRBJ1-1, with D tentatively TRBD1 (5 bases). The V end lost 7 bases, the J end lost 0 bases, and 21 bases lay between the germline ends. The CDR3 loop spans 17 amino acids. The V gene's germline CDR1 is LNHDA and CDR2 SQIVND (reference sequence). The variable domain in full, completed from reference TRBV19 and TRBJ1-1, reads DGGITQSPKYLFRKEGQNVTLSCEQNLNHDAMYWYRQDPGQGLRLIYYSQIVNDFQKGDIAEGYSVSREKKESFPLTVTSAQKNPTAFYLCASTYRPGVHVNTEAFFGQGTRLTVV.

The CDR3 DNA is TGCAGCGTTGTAATCGGGGGGGGAGATACGCAGTATTTT. Its protein is CSVVIGGGDTQYF. The V call is TRBV29-1, the J call TRBJ2-3; 8 bases map to TRBD2. The CDR3 covers 13 residues. V gave up 4 bases and J gave up 5 bases; unmatched junction bases: 5. Germline CDR1 reads SQVTM; CDR2 reads ANQGSEA.

The chain joins TRBV7-2 to TRBJ1-2, with D perhaps TRBD1 (5 bases). V was trimmed by 1 base and J by 1 base, leaving 10 bases between them. Germline assignment: CDR1 SGHTA and CDR2 FQGNSA. There are 15 residues in the CDR3. This CDR3 reads CASSLGTRGNYGYTF. The CDR3, as DNA: TGTGCCAGCAGCTTAGGAACGAGGGGTAACTATGGCTACACCTTC.

The rearrangement links TRBV23-1 to TRBJ1-2; no clear D gene. Being an ORF, TRBV23-1 has a function that is uncertain. The V end was cut by 3 bases, the J end by 2 bases, with 4 bases between. The CDR3 has 12 residues. The CDR3, as DNA: TGCGCCAGCAGTCAGTCCAACTATGGCTACACCTTC. Protein: CASSQSNYGYTF.

This clone was seen more than once but under ten times. This chain links TRBV5-4 with TRBJ2-5, with TRBD2 matching 9 bases. Germline loops: CDR1 SGHNT, CDR2 YYREEE (reference sequence). Germline trimming cut 4 bases from V and 3 bases from J; bases unmatched to any gene: 4. The CDR3 runs 14 residues. CDR3: CASSPSGVKETQYF. The CDR3 DNA reads as TGTGCCAGCAGCCCTAGCGGGGTAAAAGAGACCCAGTACTTC.

CDR3 nucleotide sequence: TGTGCCAGCAGTTACGAAGGAGGGAGCTCCTACGAGCAGTACTTC. Its protein is CASSYEGGSSYEQYF. The chain has TRBV6-5 and TRBJ2-7; TRBD2 might be the D (6 bases). Trimming took off 2 bases at V and 0 bases at J, with 11 bases between the two ends. The V gene's germline CDR1 is MNHEY and CDR2 SVGAGI. This CDR3 comprises 15 residues.

CDR3 sequence: CASTRDRDTEAFF. The DNA of the CDR3 is TGTGCCAGCACGCGGGACAGAGACACTGAAGCTTTCTTT. The chain employs TRBV18 and TRBJ1-1; 7 nucleotides agree with TRBD1. After removal of 8 bases from V and 3 bases from J, the junction contained 6 bases not matched to a gene. Germline CDR1 is KGHSH and CDR2 is LQKENI. There are 13 residues in the CDR3. The full variable domain, with the rest looked up from reference TRBV18 and TRBJ1-1, is NAGVMQNPRHLVRRRGQEARLRCSPMKGHSHVYWYRQLPEEGLKFMVYLQKENIIDESGMPKERFSAEFPKEGPSILRIQQVVRGDSAAYFCASTRDRDTEAFFGQGTRLTVV.

This clone has just a few counts. The J gene is TRBJ1-5, the V gene TRBV30, with a tentative D call TRBD1 (5 bases). Trimming cost V 0 bases and J 7 bases, with 13 bases left between them. The V gene's germline CDR1 is GTSNPN and CDR2 SVGIG (reference sequence). The length of the CDR3 is 14 residues. The CDR3 nucleotides are TGTGCCTGGAGTGTAGCAGGGACGGGCCAGCCCCAGCATTTT. Translated, it gives CAWSVAGTGQPQHF. Filled out from reference TRBV30 and TRBJ1-5, the complete variable domain reads SQTIHQWPATLVQPVGSPLSLECTVEGTSNPNLYWYRQAAGRGLQLLFYSVGIGQISSEVPQNLSASRPQDRQFILSSKKLLLSDSGFYLCAWSVAGTGQPQHFGDGTRLSIL.

The genes are TRBV9 and TRBJ2-4; 7 positions agree with TRBD1. This CDR3 region has 15 residues. The germline CDR1 and CDR2 sequences are SGDLS and YYNGEE. V gave up 5 bases and J gave up 0 bases; unmatched junction bases: 5. CDR3 nucleotide sequence: TGTGCCAGCAGAACAGGGGAACTAGCCAAAAACATTCAGTACTTC. Protein: CASRTGELAKNIQYF. Based on the CDR3 plus reference TRBV9 and TRBJ2-4, the full variable domain is DSGVTQTPKHLITATGQRVTLRCSPRSGDLSVYWYQQSLDQGLQFLIQYYNGEERAKGNILERFSAQQFPDLHSELNLSSLELGDSALYFCASRTGELAKNIQYFGAGTRLSVL.

The chain employs TRBV11-2 and TRBJ2-7; possible D gene TRBD2, 6 bases. Germline assignment: CDR1 SGHAT and CDR2 FQNNGV. Trimming shortened V by 5 bases and J by 7 bases, and 18 bases separated the two germline ends. CDR3 length: 14 amino acids. The CDR3 is CASSPQRVDGEQYF. CDR3 bases: TGTGCCAGCAGCCCTCAGCGGGTAGATGGGGAGCAGTACTTC.

The CDR3 reads CASRGSSSWGRRYTF. CDR3 sequence (DNA): TGTGCCAGCAGGGGGTCGTCCAGTTGGGGTAGGCGCTACACCTTC. The chain combines TRBV6-5 with TRBJ1-2; D is unresolved. Trimming took off 6 bases at V and 9 bases at J, with 23 bases between the two ends. The CDR3 has 15 amino acids. Germline CDR1 reads MNHEY; CDR2 reads SVGAGI.

The table lists this clone with a few counts. In DNA form, the CDR3 reads TGCGCCAGCAGTGAGTCAGGGTCTGGAAACACCATATATTTT. It is translated as CASSESGSGNTIYF. The chain joins TRBV10-1 to TRBJ1-3; D ambiguous. V was shortened by 0 bases and J by 1 base, with 4 bases between the two germline ends. Germline loops: CDR1 WNHNN, CDR2 SYGVQD (reference sequence). The CDR3 spans 14 residues.

The table lists this clone with a count of one. Sequence at one end of the junction differs from germline and may be a read error. V gene TRBV4-1 combines with J gene TRBJ2-2, with D unclear. The V gene's germline CDR1 is MGHRA and CDR2 YSYEKL. The CDR3 length is 15 residues. CDR3 in DNA: TGCGCCAGCCGCCAAATCAAAACGAACACCGGGGAGCTGTTTTTT. Its translation: CASRQIKTNTGELFF.

This chain uses TRBV9 with TRBJ2-1; possible D gene TRBD2, 5 bases. Germline V gives CDR1 SGDLS, CDR2 YYNGEE. The CDR3 is 14 residues long. V lost 4 bases to trimming and J lost 3 bases, with 11 bases between them. The CDR3 region has the DNA TGTGCCAGCAGCCCCCGGGGTAGCTACAATGAGCAGTTCTTC. Encoded protein: CASSPRGSYNEQFF.

The CDR3 DNA reads as TGTGCCTGGAGTGTAGGCAGGGGATCTGGCTACACCTTC. Translation: CAWSVGRGSGYTF. The chain employs TRBV30 and TRBJ1-2; TRBD1 is a possible D gene (6 bases). The length of the CDR3 is 13 residues. CDR1 GTSNPN and CDR2 SVGIG come from the germline V gene (reference sequence). Trimming took off 0 bases at V and 7 bases at J, with 12 bases between the two ends.

The chain combines TRBV5-1 with TRBJ2-3; a weak D match, TRBD1 (6 bases). This CDR3 is 16 amino acids long. Trimming shortened V by 3 bases and J by 2 bases, and 16 bases separated the two germline ends. In germline, CDR1 is SGHRS, CDR2 YFSETQ. The CDR3 sequence is CASSSGQIQNTDTQYF. The CDR3, as DNA: TGCGCCAGCAGCTCTGGACAGATCCAAAACACAGATACGCAGTATTTT.

This chain links TRBV12-5 with TRBJ2-3; D possibly corresponds to TRBD2 (6 bases). Germline lookup yields CDR1 LGHNT and CDR2 FRNRAP. The CDR3 spans 14 residues. V lost 1 base, J lost 1 base, and 6 bases lay in between. The CDR3 protein is CASGLASGTDTQYF. CDR3 nucleotides: TGTGCTAGTGGTTTGGCTAGCGGCACAGATACGCAGTATTTT.

The chain recombines TRBV18 with TRBJ2-3; the D gene could be TRBD1 or TRBD2 (5 bases each). The CDR3 is 15 amino acids. Per germline, CDR1 KGHSH and CDR2 LQKENI. Trimming stripped 1 base from V and 1 base from J, with 9 bases between. CDR3 residues: CASSPQQGGTDTQYF. In nucleotides, the CDR3 is TGTGCCAGCTCACCACAGCAGGGAGGCACAGATACGCAGTATTTT. Supplemented by reference TRBV18 and TRBJ2-3, the full variable domain reads NAGVMQNPRHLVRRRGQEARLRCSPMKGHSHVYWYRQLPEEGLKFMVYLQKENIIDESGMPKERFSAEFPKEGPSILRIQQVVRGDSAAYFCASSPQQGGTDTQYFGPGTRLTVL.

The rearrangement links TRBV5-4 to TRBJ2-5, with D perhaps TRBD2 (5 bases). Germline V gene data show CDR1 as SGHNT and CDR2 as YYREEE (reference sequence). Trimming took off 9 bases at V and 3 bases at J, with 15 bases between the two ends. This CDR3 contains 13 residues. The CDR3 DNA reads as TGTGCCACCGGGTTCGGTAGCGAAGAGACCCAGTACTTC. This encodes CATGFGSEETQYF.

This clone was counted between two and nine times. This CDR3 is CASSNPRIGGSQPQHF. CDR3 coding DNA: TGTGCCAGTAGTAACCCGCGGATAGGGGGAAGTCAGCCCCAGCATTTT. V usage is TRBV19 and J usage is TRBJ1-5; D perhaps matches TRBD1 (6 bases). V lost 4 bases and J 6 bases, leaving 19 bases between the germline ends. This CDR3 spans 16 amino acids. Germline-derived CDR1 and CDR2 are LNHDA and SQIVND (reference sequence).

The chain has TRBV5-4 and TRBJ2-2; 9 nucleotides line up with TRBD1. CDR1 SGHNT and CDR2 YYREEE come from the germline V gene (reference sequence). V shed 3 bases, J shed 5 bases, and the junction held 8 bases outside the gene matches. The CDR3 is 16 residues long. The DNA for the CDR3 is TGTGCCAGCAGCTCCCCGGGACAGGGAGGTACCGGGGAGCTGTTTTTT. Translation gives CASSSPGQGGTGELFF.

The rearrangement joins TRBV5-1 to TRBJ1-1; 8 nucleotides align to TRBD1. Germline CDR1 and CDR2: SGHRS and YFSETQ. The CDR3 runs to 14 residues. With V trimmed by 4 bases and J by 0 bases, 2 bases remained unmatched. In nucleotides, the CDR3 is TGCGCCAGCAGCCAGGGGGCTATGAACACTGAAGCTTTCTTT. It codes for CASSQGAMNTEAFF.

This clone was observed a single time. The V and J genes are TRBV6-1 and TRBJ2-7; D assignment may be TRBD1 or TRBD2 (5 bases each). Germline CDR1 reads MNHNS; CDR2 reads SASEGT. Trimming left V 0 bases short and J 7 bases short, with 10 bases between. The CDR3 runs to 13 residues. The chain's CDR3 is CASSEAFREEQYF. CDR3 bases: TGTGCCAGCAGTGAAGCCTTCAGGGAGGAGCAGTACTTC.

The chain recombines TRBV19 with TRBJ2-1, with D maybe TRBD1 (5 bases). Germline V gene sequence: CDR1 LNHDA, CDR2 SQIVND (reference sequence). The CDR3 length is 13 residues. Trimming shortened V by 7 bases and J by 2 bases, and 9 bases separated the two germline ends. CDR3 bases: TGTGCCAGTAAGGGCAGGGCCTACAATGAGCAGTTCTTC. It encodes CASKGRAYNEQFF.

This clone was detected only a few times. This sequence joins TRBV5-6 and TRBJ2-4, with D uncertain. CDR1 and CDR2 (germline): SGHDT, YYEEEE. V lost 4 bases, J lost 0 bases, and 8 bases lay in between. There are 14 residues in the CDR3. CDR3 loop: CASSAALAKNIQYF. For the CDR3, the DNA is TGTGCCAGCAGCGCCGCGTTAGCCAAAAACATTCAGTACTTC.